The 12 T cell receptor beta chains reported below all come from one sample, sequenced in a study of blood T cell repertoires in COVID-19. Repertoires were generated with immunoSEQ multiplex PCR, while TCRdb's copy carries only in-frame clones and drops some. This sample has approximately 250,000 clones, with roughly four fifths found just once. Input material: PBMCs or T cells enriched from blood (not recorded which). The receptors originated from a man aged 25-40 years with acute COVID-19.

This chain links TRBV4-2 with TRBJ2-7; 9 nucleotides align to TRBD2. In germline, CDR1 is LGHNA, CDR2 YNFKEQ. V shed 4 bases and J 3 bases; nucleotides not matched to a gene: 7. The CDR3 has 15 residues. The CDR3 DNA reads TGTGCCAGCAGCCGAGAGACTAGCGGAGTCTACGAGCAGTACGTC. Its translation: CASSRETSGVYEQYV.

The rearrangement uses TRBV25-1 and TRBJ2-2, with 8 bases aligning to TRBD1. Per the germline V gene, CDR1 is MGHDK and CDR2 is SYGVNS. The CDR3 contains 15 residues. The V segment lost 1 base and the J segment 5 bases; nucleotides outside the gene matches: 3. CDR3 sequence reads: CASSEWDRKTGELFF. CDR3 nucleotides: TGTGCCAGCAGTGAATGGGACAGGAAGACCGGGGAGCTGTTTTTT.

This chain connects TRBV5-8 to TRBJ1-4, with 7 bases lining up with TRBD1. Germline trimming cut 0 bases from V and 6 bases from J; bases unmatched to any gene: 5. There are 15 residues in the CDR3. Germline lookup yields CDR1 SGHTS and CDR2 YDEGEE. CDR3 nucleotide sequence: TGTGCCAGCAGCTTGGGCCGGACAGGCTATGAAAAACTGTTTTTT. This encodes CASSLGRTGYEKLFF.

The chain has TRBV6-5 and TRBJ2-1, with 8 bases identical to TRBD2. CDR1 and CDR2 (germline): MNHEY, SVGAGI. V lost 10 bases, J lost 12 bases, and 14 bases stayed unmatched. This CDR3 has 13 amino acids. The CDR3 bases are TGTGCCACCTTGGGGACTAGTTTTAAAGGGCAGTTCTTC. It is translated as CATLGTSFKGQFF.

This CDR3 is CASAYTGNQPQHF. The CDR3 nucleotides are TGTGCCAGTGCTTATACAGGGAATCAGCCCCAGCATTTT. V usage is TRBV19 and J usage is TRBJ1-5; D is perhaps TRBD1 (6 bases). CDR1 is LNHDA, CDR2 SQIVND, per germline (reference sequence). CDR3 length: 13 amino acids. Trimming pared 8 bases from V and 4 bases from J, leaving 12 bases between.

The CDR3 spells CASSPRGSGLVTNTGELFF. CDR3 sequence (DNA): TGTGCCAGCAGCCCTCGTGGGAGCGGGCTTGTTACGAACACCGGGGAGCTGTTTTTT. The V and J genes are TRBV9 and TRBJ2-2; D might be TRBD2 (6 bases). Germline loops: CDR1 SGDLS, CDR2 YYNGEE. The CDR3 is made up of 19 amino acids. V was trimmed by 4 bases and J by 0 bases, leaving 22 bases between them.

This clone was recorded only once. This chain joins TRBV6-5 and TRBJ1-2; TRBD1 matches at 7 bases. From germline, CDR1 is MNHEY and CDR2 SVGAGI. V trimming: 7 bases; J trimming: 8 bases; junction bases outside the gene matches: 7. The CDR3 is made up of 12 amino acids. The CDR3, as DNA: TGTGCCAGCATGAGGGGACAGTGGGGCTACACCTTC. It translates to CASMRGQWGYTF.

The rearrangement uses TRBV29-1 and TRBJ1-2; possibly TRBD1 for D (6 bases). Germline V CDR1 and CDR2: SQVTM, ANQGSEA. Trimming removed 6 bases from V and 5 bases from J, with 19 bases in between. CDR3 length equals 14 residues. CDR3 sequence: CSVKSGTLPYGYTF. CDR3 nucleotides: TGCAGCGTCAAATCCGGGACACTACCTTATGGCTACACCTTC.

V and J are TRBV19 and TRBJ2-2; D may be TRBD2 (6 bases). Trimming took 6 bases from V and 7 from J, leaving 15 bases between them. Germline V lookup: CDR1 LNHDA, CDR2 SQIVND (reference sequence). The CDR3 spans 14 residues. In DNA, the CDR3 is TGTGCCAGTAGAGACAAGCGGGTCAGCGGGGAGCTGTTTTTT. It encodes CASRDKRVSGELFF.

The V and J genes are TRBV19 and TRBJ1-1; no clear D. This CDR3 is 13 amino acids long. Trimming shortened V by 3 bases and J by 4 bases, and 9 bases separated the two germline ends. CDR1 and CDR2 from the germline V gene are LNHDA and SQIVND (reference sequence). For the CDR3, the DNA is TGTGCCAGTAGTATTCGGGGAGCCACTGAAGCTTTCTTT. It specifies CASSIRGATEAFF.

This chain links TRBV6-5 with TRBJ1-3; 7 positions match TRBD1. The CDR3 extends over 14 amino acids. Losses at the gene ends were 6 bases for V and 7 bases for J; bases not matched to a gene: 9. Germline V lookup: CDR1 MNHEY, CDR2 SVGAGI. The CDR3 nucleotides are TGTGCCAGCAGCCGTGAGGGGGCTAGGAACACCATATATTTT. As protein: CASSREGARNTIYF.

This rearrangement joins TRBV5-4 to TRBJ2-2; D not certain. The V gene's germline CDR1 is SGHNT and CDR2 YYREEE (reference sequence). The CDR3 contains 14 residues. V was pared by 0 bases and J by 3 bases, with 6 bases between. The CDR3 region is CASSLDADTGELFF. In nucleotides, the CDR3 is TGTGCCAGCAGCTTGGATGCGGACACCGGGGAGCTGTTTTTT.